The clone carrying this T cell receptor beta chain was observed a single time. The sample is drawn from a study of blood T cell repertoires in COVID-19. Some clones are missing from TCRdb's copy, which holds only in-frame ones; the method was immunoSEQ multiplex PCR. The sample consists of over 200,000 clones, around 90% of them appearing once. The germline V and J ends were trimmed by 0 bases and 6 bases, with 8 bases remaining between them. The germline CDR1 and CDR2 sequences are LNHDA and SQIVND (reference sequence). The CDR3 contains 13 residues. V usage is TRBV19 and J usage is TRBJ1-2; D unresolved. This sequence originates from a woman aged 25 to 39 who had been exposed to COVID-19. The sequencing input was PBMCs or T cells enriched from blood (not recorded which). CDR3 loop: CASSIDWADGYTF. Here the CDR3 DNA reads TGTGCCAGTAGTATAGATTGGGCTGATGGCTACACCTTC.